Listed below are T cell receptor beta chains from one sample, sequenced in a study of early T cells in non-severe SARS-CoV-2 infection. MiXCR, applied by TCRdb to the 5' RACE reads, yields one record per CDR3 protein. The table has about 22,000 distinct CDR3 sequences, 3.6% seen once. Material: whole blood. These receptors came from an adult who was a healthcare worker with PCR-confirmed SARS-CoV-2 infection or an uninfected control (not recorded which). Each CDR3 is given with its conserved first and last residue. Each record gives: D gene, clone size, V gene, J gene, CDR3 DNA, CDR3 protein. The D gene is left open where the match is weak. Clone size, where shown, is once, few, many, or a class for clones that have expanded.

D: -; size: many; V: TRBV4-1; J: TRBJ2-1; DNA: TGCGCCAGCAGCCTCTTAAGGTACAATGAGCAGTTCTTC; CDR3: CASSLLRYNEQFF
D: -; size: many; V: TRBV7-3; J: TRBJ2-3; DNA: TGTGCCAGCAGCTTAGCCTACACAGATACGCAGTATTTT; CDR3: CASSLAYTDTQYF
D: -; size: many; V: TRBV6-6; J: TRBJ2-7; DNA: TGTGCCAGCAGGTCAGGGGCCCGATCCTACGAGCAGTACTTC; CDR3: CASRSGARSYEQYF
D: TRBD1; size: many; V: TRBV5-4; J: TRBJ2-1; DNA: TGTGCCAGCAACCCCAGGGGGACAGGGACCTACAATGAGCAGTTCTTC; CDR3: CASNPRGTGTYNEQFF
D: -; size: many; V: TRBV25-1; J: TRBJ2-7; DNA: TGTGCCAGCAGTACCGGGGTCTCCTACGAGCAGTACTTC; CDR3: CASSTGVSYEQYF
D: TRBD1; size: -; V: TRBV11-2; J: TRBJ1-1; DNA: TGTGCCAGCAGCCGAGGGACAGGTGCCATGAACACTGAAGCTTTCTTT; CDR3: CASSRGTGAMNTEAFF
D: -; size: many; V: TRBV5-4; J: TRBJ1-2; DNA: TGTGCCAGCAGCTTGGCGGGGGGGCCTTATGGCTACACCTTC; CDR3: CASSLAGGPYGYTF
D: -; size: many; V: TRBV3-1; J: TRBJ1-2; DNA: TGTGCCAGCAGCCAGGGAAAGGATGGCTACACCTTC; CDR3: CASSQGKDGYTF
D: TRBD2; size: -; V: TRBV10-3; J: TRBJ2-1; DNA: TGTGCCATCGGGGGACTAGCGCCTAGTTTGAGCTCCTACAATGAGCAGTTCTTC; CDR3: CAIGGLAPSLSSYNEQFF
D: TRBD2; size: many; V: TRBV7-9; J: TRBJ2-3; DNA: TGTGCCAGCAGCTTAGTGACTAGCGGGGGAACAGATACGCAGTATTTT; CDR3: CASSLVTSGGTDTQYF
D: TRBD2; size: many; V: TRBV7-9; J: TRBJ2-6; DNA: TGTGCCAGCAGCTTCGGCGGGAGGGGTGAAGCCTCTGGGGCCAACGTCCTGACTTTC; CDR3: CASSFGGRGEASGANVLTF
D: -; size: many; V: TRBV20-1; J: TRBJ2-5; DNA: TGCAGTGCCCCGGACAGAAGCGTCCTGTACTTC; CDR3: CSAPDRSVLYF
D: TRBD1; size: many; V: TRBV27; J: TRBJ2-1; DNA: TGTGCCAGCAGCCTTCCGGGACAGGGGAGCAATGAGCAGTTCTTC; CDR3: CASSLPGQGSNEQFF
D: TRBD1; size: few; V: TRBV3-1; J: TRBJ2-7; DNA: TGTGCCAGCAGCCTCGCAGGGGGCTTCCTCTCCTACGAGCAGTACTTC; CDR3: CASSLAGGFLSYEQYF